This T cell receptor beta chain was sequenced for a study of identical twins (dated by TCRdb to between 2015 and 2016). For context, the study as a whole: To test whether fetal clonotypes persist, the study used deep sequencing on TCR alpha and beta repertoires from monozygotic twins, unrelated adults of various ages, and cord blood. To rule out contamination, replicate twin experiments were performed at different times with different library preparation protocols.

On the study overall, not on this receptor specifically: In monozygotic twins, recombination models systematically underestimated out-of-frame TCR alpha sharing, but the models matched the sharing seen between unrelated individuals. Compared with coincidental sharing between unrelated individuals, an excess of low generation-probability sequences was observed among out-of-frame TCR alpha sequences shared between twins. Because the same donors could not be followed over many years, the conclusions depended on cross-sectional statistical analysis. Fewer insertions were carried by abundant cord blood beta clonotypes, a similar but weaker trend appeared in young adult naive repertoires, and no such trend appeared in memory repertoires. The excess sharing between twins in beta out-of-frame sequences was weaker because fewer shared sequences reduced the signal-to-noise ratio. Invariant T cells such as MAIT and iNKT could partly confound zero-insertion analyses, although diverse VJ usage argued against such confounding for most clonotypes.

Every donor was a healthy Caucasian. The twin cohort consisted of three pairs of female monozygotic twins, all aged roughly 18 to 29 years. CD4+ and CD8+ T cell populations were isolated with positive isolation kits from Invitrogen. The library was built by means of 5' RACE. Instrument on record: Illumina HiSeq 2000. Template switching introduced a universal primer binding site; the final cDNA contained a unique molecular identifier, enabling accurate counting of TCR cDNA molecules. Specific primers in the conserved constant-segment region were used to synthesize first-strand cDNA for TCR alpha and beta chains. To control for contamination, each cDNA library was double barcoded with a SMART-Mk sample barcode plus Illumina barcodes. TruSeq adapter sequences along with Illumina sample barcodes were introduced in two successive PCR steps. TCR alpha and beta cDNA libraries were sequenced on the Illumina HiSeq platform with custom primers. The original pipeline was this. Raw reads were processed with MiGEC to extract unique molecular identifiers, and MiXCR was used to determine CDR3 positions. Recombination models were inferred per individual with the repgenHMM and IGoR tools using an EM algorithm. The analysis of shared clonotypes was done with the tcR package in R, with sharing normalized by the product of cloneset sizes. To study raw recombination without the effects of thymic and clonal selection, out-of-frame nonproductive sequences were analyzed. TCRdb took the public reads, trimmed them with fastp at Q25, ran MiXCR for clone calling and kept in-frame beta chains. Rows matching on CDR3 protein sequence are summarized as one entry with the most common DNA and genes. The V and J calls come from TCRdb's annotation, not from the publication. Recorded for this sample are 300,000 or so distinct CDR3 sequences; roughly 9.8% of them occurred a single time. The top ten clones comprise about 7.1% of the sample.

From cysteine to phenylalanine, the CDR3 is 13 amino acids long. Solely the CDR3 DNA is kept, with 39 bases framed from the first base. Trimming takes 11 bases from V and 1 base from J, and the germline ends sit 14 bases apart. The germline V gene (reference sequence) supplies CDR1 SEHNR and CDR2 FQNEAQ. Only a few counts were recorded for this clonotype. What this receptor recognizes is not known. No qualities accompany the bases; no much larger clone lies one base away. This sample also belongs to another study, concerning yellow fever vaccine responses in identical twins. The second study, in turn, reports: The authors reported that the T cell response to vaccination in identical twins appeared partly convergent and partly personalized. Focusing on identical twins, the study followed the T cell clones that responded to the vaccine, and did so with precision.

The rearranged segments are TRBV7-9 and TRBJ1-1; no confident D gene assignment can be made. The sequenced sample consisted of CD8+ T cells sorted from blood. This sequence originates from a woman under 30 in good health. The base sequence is TGTGCCCTCTCCCGGCGGCAGAACACTGAAGCTTTCTTT. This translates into CALSRRQNTEAFF.